These T cell receptor beta chains were read from a single sample in a study of blood T cell repertoires in COVID-19. The assay was immunoSEQ multiplex PCR, and TCRdb's table has in-frame clones only and misses some. The repertoire holds 400,000 or so clones, with approximately 88% as singletons. Sequenced sample: PBMCs or T cells enriched from blood (not recorded which). Receptor source: a woman aged 40 to 55 with acute COVID-19. Each CDR3 is given with its conserved first and last residue. A D gene is named only where the DNA matches it firmly. Clone size is shown for a subset of rows, as once, few, many or a class of expanded clone.

v_gene	len	abundance	j_gene	d_gene	CDR3nt	CDR3aa
TRBV3-1/TRBV3-2	19	few	TRBJ1-2	TRBD1	TGTGCCAGCAGCCAGAGGGGACAGTTTTTCTCCAAAGGACAGTATGGCTACACCTTC	CASSQRGQFFSKGQYGYTF
TRBV3-1/TRBV3-2	15	.	TRBJ1-1	TRBD1	TGTGCCAGCAGCCAAGGGGACAGGCTATACACTGAAGCTTTCTTT	CASSQGDRLYTEAFF
TRBV23-1	12	once	TRBJ2-5	.	TGCGCCAGCAGTCAACCCCGTCTGACCCAGTACTTC	CASSQPRLTQYF
TRBV7-8	15	.	TRBJ2-1	.	TGTGCCAGCAGCTTAGCCAGGGGCGGCTACAATGAGCAGTTCTTC	CASSLARGGYNEQFF
TRBV18	16	.	TRBJ2-1	TRBD2	TGTGCCAGCTCACCATTGGGGGGGGGTACCTACAATGAGCAGTTCTTC	CASSPLGGGTYNEQFF
TRBV7-6	13	few	TRBJ2-7	TRBD1	TGTGCCAGCAGCTTAGAGCAGGGGGACGAGCAGTACTTC	CASSLEQGDEQYF
TRBV19	14	.	TRBJ2-7	.	TGTGCCAGTAGTGCCGCCGTCAGGGGCTACGAGCAGTACTTC	CASSAAVRGYEQYF
TRBV19	15	few	TRBJ1-5	TRBD1	TGTGCCAGTAGTTCTGACAGGGTTGGCAATCAGCCCCAGCATTTT	CASSSDRVGNQPQHF
TRBV7-2	16	.	TRBJ2-1	TRBD2	TGTGCCAGCAGCTCCAGACTAGCGGGGGCCACCAATGAGCAGTTCTTC	CASSSRLAGATNEQFF
TRBV11-2	17	.	TRBJ2-3	TRBD2	TGTGCCAGCAGCTTTAGCGGGGGGATAGCAACCACAGATACGCAGTATTTT	CASSFSGGIATTDTQYF
TRBV6-6	14	.	TRBJ1-6	.	TGTGCCAGCAGTTACGGCGCAGGGAATTCACCCCTCCACTTT	CASSYGAGNSPLHF
TRBV4-1	17	.	TRBJ2-7	TRBD1	TGCGCCAGCAGCCAAGATACAAGGGGGCCAAGCTCCTACGAGCAGTACTTC	CASSQDTRGPSSYEQYF
TRBV5-1	16	.	TRBJ1-4	.	TGCGCCAGCAGCCCTTTCAACTCTGCAACTAATGAAAAACTGTTTTTT	CASSPFNSATNEKLFF
TRBV5-1	14	.	TRBJ2-7	.	TGCGCCAGCAGCTTGGTGGAGGGGGCGAGCGAGCAGTACTTC	CASSLVEGASEQYF
TRBV6-1	14	few	TRBJ1-4	.	TGTGCCAGCAGTGAAGATTATATGGGCGAAAAACTGTTTTTT	CASSEDYMGEKLFF
TRBV5-6	13	.	TRBJ2-1	.	TGTGCCAGCAGCTTGGCCAGGGGCGGTGAGCAGTTCTTC	CASSLARGGEQFF
TRBV5-1	13	.	TRBJ1-2	TRBD1	TGCGCCAGCAGCTCAGGGGGCGCGGTTGGCTACACCTTC	CASSSGGAVGYTF
TRBV18	14	once	TRBJ1-2	.	TGTGCCAGCTCACCTATGGGAGCTAACTATGGCTACACCTTC	CASSPMGANYGYTF
TRBV10-3	13	.	TRBJ2-5	.	TGTGCCATCGGGACATCGGACGGCTCGACCCAGTACTTC	CAIGTSDGSTQYF
TRBV14	16	.	TRBJ2-3	TRBD1	TGTGCCAGCAGCCAAAGATTGGGACAGTCCACAGATACGCAGTATTTT	CASSQRLGQSTDTQYF
TRBV11-2	15	.	TRBJ2-5	.	TGTGCCAGCAGCTTAGGTGGGCTAACTCAAGAGACCCAGTACTTC	CASSLGGLTQETQYF
TRBV7-2	16	.	TRBJ1-6	.	TGTGCCAGCAGCTTAGGCGGGAGCTCCTATAATTCACCCCTCCACTTT	CASSLGGSSYNSPLHF
TRBV5-1	14	.	TRBJ1-1	.	TGCGCCAGCAGCTGGGGGCAGCCGAACACTGAAGCTTTCTTT	CASSWGQPNTEAFF
TRBV5-5	14	.	TRBJ1-1	.	TGTGCCAGCAGCTTGGGCTGGCAGGGCACTGAAGCTTTCTTT	CASSLGWQGTEAFF
TRBV5-1	16	.	TRBJ1-1	.	TGCGCGAGCACCTTGACTGGTACAGCGGATGGCACTGAAGCTTTCTTT	CASTLTGTADGTEAFF
TRBV2	14	.	TRBJ2-5	.	TGTGCCAGCAGCTCCAGGGGGCGGGGGGAGACCCAGTACTTC	CASSSRGRGETQYF
TRBV15	14	.	TRBJ2-2	.	TGTGCCACCAGCAGAGAACAGGGTATCGGGGAGCTGTTTTTT	CATSREQGIGELFF
TRBV27	14	.	TRBJ1-1	.	TGTGCCAGCAGTTACTACAGGGAGAACACTGAAGCTTTCTTT	CASSYYRENTEAFF
TRBV10-1	12	.	TRBJ2-1	.	TGCGCCAGCAGTGACCCCGGGACTCAGCAGTTCTTC	CASSDPGTQQFF
TRBV24-1	17	.	TRBJ1-2	.	TGTGCCACCAGTGATTCCACTAACCCCGGGACACTCTATGGCTACACCTTC	CATSDSTNPGTLYGYTF
TRBV5-4	14	.	TRBJ1-2	.	TGTGCCAGCAGCTTGCAGGGATCTAACTATGGCTACACCTTC	CASSLQGSNYGYTF
TRBV20-1	11	.	TRBJ2-1	.	TGCAGTGCTACAGGGTTCAATGAGCAGTTCTTC	CSATGFNEQFF
TRBV19	14	.	TRBJ1-5	TRBD1	TGTGCCAGTATGAGGGACAGGGGGGATCAGCCCCAGCATTTT	CASMRDRGDQPQHF
TRBV4-2	13	.	TRBJ1-1	TRBD1	TGTGCCAGCAGCCCCCAGGGGGGCACTGAAGCTTTCTTT	CASSPQGGTEAFF
TRBV2	13	.	TRBJ2-1	TRBD2	TGTGCCAGCACACGGGAGGGGGACAATGAGCAGTTCTTC	CASTREGDNEQFF
TRBV19	15	few	TRBJ2-3	TRBD2	TGTGCCAGTAGAGACCTAGCGGGGGTCACAGATACGCAGTATTTT	CASRDLAGVTDTQYF
TRBV19	15	.	TRBJ2-4	TRBD1	TGTGCCAGTCAGTATGACAGGGATGGCAAAAACATTCAGTACTTC	CASQYDRDGKNIQYF
TRBV19	14	.	TRBJ2-7	.	TGTGCCAGCGGGGGTGTTACGGGATCCTACGAGCAGTACTTC	CASGGVTGSYEQYF
TRBV6-5	13	.	TRBJ2-7	.	TGTGCCAGCAGACTGGACGGGAACTACGAGCAGTACTTC	CASRLDGNYEQYF
TRBV5-5	15	.	TRBJ2-5	TRBD1	TGTGCCAGCAGCCTGACAGGGGAAGTATCAGAGACCCAGTACTTC	CASSLTGEVSETQYF
TRBV19	17	.	TRBJ1-1	TRBD1	TGTGCCAGTAGTCCAGGTCCAGGGGGCGGAAGGCGGACTGAAGCTTTCTTT	CASSPGPGGGRRTEAFF
TRBV7-2	14	.	TRBJ2-5	.	TGTGCCAGCAGCTTAGCAGCGTACCAAGAGACCCAGTACTTC	CASSLAAYQETQYF
TRBV7-9	16	.	TRBJ1-2	TRBD1	TGTGCCAGCAGTCTAAGGGGACAGGAAGGGCGCTATGGCTACACCTTC	CASSLRGQEGRYGYTF
TRBV2	16	.	TRBJ1-5	.	TGTGCCGTAGCCTCCGCCGGAGGTTATAGCAATCAGCCCCAGCATTTT	CAVASAGGYSNQPQHF
TRBV2	12	.	TRBJ2-3	.	TGTGCCAGCAGTCGCCTCGGAGATACGCAGTATTTT	CASSRLGDTQYF